These T cell receptor beta chains were read from a single sample in a study of blood T cell repertoires in COVID-19. TCRdb's copy holds only in-frame clones and misses some; the assay was immunoSEQ multiplex PCR. Counted here are under 250,000 clones, over 80% occurring once; the ten biggest clones make up approximately 2.6%. Sequenced sample: peripheral blood. These receptors were collected from a woman in her 70s with active or convalescent COVID-19. Both conserved end residues are trimmed from each CDR3. Each record gives: J gene, V gene, clone size, CDR3 protein. Size is omitted from some rows. Given values are once, few, many or a class for expanded clones.

TRBJ1-1	TRBV5-1	few	ASRPWDSMNTEAF
TRBJ1-2	TRBV4-1	.	ASSQASLQGQSGYT
TRBJ2-4	TRBV7-7	.	ASSLGQGNIQY
TRBJ2-7	TRBV5-1	.	ASGTGVAGGHEQY
TRBJ2-1	TRBV3-1/TRBV3-2	.	ASSLTDSANEQF
TRBJ2-5	TRBV28	.	ASSGTGGADQTQY
TRBJ2-7	TRBV5-8	few	ASSRPGLSEQY
TRBJ1-2	TRBV5-8	.	ASRGRGYGYT
TRBJ1-5	TRBV30	.	AWSVQAGFRQPQH
TRBJ2-1	TRBV27	.	ASSLSRVAYNEQF
TRBJ2-5	TRBV10-3	.	AISGLPRETQY
TRBJ1-5	TRBV29-1	.	SVLTGAPRDQPQH
TRBJ2-2	TRBV3-1/TRBV3-2	.	ASSLTNTGELF
TRBJ2-2	TRBV7-3	few	ASSLLEGGTGELF
TRBJ2-7	TRBV12-2	.	ASRLACSLSGPKQIPSYEQY
TRBJ1-3	TRBV10-3	once	AISVGRGGDSDTIY
TRBJ2-2	TRBV19	.	ASSNSLADSTGELF
TRBJ2-1	TRBV29-1	.	SVVPSGFNEQF
TRBJ2-1	TRBV11-2	.	ASSLVGGAYNEQF
TRBJ1-1	TRBV9	once	ASSVAENTEAF
TRBJ2-7	TRBV6-6	.	ASSYRRTSGSYEQY
TRBJ1-2	TRBV6-5	.	ASSYSISGAYGYT
TRBJ2-7	TRBV19	.	ASSARTSVHEQY
TRBJ1-2	TRBV30	.	AWTRTGRYGYT
TRBJ2-5	TRBV27	.	ASSFISGGGETQY
TRBJ2-1	TRBV11-3	few	ASSSGTSGYNEQF
TRBJ2-1	TRBV9	.	ASSGGLAGALSLDEQF
TRBJ2-7	TRBV19	.	ASKPEVTGGSYEQY
TRBJ2-7	TRBV6-5	.	ACTGTLGSEQY
TRBJ1-2	TRBV15	.	ATSPGWDYGYT
TRBJ2-7	TRBV5-1	.	ASSLAPVRAAYEQY
TRBJ2-2	TRBV9	.	ASSSPSATNTGELF
TRBJ2-2	TRBV27	.	ATEVDRDTGELF
TRBJ1-4	TRBV6-6	few	ASSSGGGGEKLF
TRBJ2-7	TRBV3-1/TRBV3-2	.	ASSQLASEQY
TRBJ1-2	TRBV19	.	ASSQGLSYGYT
TRBJ2-3	TRBV7-7	.	ASSLAPGFGTDTQY
TRBJ2-2	TRBV5-1	.	ASSVGGAGTGELF
TRBJ2-5	TRBV6-1	.	ASSETRGETQY
TRBJ2-7	TRBV30	.	AGSGQGLPYEQY
TRBJ2-3	TRBV10-1	once	ATRRDRTADTQY